The present entry profiles one TCR beta chain with its context. Its antigen is still unknown. Base qualities are missing; no much larger clone stands one base away. The sample comes from a study of T cell changes during pregnancy in multiple sclerosis (dated by TCRdb to between 2019 and 2020). With regard to the full study: The study examined how the T cell repertoire changed over the course of pregnancy in women with multiple sclerosis.

Libraries came from the immunoSEQ multiplex PCR assay. In its TCRdb copy, this immuneACCESS table keeps in-frame sequences only and misses some clones. Where compared with another copy, unresolved V genes explain less than half of these, and the others have no known cause. Here the sample has under 80,000 clones; approximately 90% occur a single time. The top ten clonotypes cover approximately 0.47% of the sample. Spanning cysteine to phenylalanine, the CDR3 consists of 12 amino acids. The only DNA kept is the CDR3, 36 bases in frame from the first base. CDR1 is given as MDHEN and CDR2 as SYDVKM, both from the germline V gene. V is reduced by 4 bases and J by 7 bases, leaving a spacing of 8 bases between them.

This chain joins TRBV28 to TRBJ2-1, with the D gene not confidently named. The clonotype was recovered from a female donor with multiple sclerosis, enrolled in a pregnancy study. The material was CD4+ T cells from peripheral blood mononuclear cells, obtained in the second trimester of pregnancy. The CDR3 reads as follows: CASSWQFNEQFF. In nucleotides, the sequence is TGTGCCAGCAGTTGGCAGTTTAATGAGCAGTTCTTC.